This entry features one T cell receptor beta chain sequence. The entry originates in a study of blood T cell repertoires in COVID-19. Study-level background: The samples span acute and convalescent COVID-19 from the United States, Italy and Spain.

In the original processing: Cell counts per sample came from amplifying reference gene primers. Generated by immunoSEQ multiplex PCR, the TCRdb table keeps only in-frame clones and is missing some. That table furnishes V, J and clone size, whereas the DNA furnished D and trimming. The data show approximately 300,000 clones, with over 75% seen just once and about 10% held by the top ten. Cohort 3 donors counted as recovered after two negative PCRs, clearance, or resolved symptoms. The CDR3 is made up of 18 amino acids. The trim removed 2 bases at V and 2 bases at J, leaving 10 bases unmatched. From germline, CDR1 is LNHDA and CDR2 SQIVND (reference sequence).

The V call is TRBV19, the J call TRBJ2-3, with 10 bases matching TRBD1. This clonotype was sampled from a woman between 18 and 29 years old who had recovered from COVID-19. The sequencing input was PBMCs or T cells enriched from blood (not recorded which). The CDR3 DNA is TGTGCCAGTAGTATAAACACCGGGACAGGGGATTTCACAGATACGCAGTATTTT. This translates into CASSINTGTGDFTDTQYF.